This T cell receptor (beta chain) was sequenced for a study of shared clonotypes between healthy human individuals. Germline assignment: CDR1 LNHDA and CDR2 SQIVND (reference sequence). This CDR3 is 14 amino acids long. Trimming stripped 5 bases from V and 3 bases from J, with 14 bases between. Using immunoSEQ multiplex PCR, the repertoire was profiled, and TCRdb retains in-frame clones only, with some absent. The data hold about 96,000 clones, with approximately 75% observed a single time. This TCR derives from a man aged 30-40 years in good health. The material sequenced was memory CD8+ T cells sorted from blood. Documented subset: CD45RO+ cells pooled with CCR7-negative TemRA cells. The chain joins TRBV19 to TRBJ2-7, with D tentatively TRBD1 (6 bases). DNA of the CDR3: TGTGCCAGTAGTCCAAATACAGGGCTCTACGAGCAGTACTTC. It translates to CASSPNTGLYEQYF.